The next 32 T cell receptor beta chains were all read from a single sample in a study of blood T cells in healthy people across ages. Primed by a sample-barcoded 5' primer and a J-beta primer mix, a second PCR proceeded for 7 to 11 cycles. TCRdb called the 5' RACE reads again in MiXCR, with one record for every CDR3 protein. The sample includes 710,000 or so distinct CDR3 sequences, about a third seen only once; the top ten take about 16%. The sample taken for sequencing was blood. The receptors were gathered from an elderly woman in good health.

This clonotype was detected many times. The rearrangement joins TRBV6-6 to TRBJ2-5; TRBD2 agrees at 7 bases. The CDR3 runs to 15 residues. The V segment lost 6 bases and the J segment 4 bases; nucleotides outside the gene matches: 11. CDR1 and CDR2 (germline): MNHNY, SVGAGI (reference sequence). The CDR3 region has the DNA TGTGCCAGCAGCCGCAGCGGGACCTCTAGAGAGACCCAGTACTTC. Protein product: CASSRSGTSRETQYF.

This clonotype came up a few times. This chain's CDR3 is CSVGLATDTQYF. The CDR3 coding sequence is TGCAGCGTTGGACTAGCGACAGATACGCAGTATTTT. The chain is built from TRBV29-1 and TRBJ2-3; 8 nucleotides match TRBD2. CDR3 length: 12 residues. Germline V lookup: CDR1 SQVTM, CDR2 ANQGSEA. V lost 4 bases to trimming and J lost 3 bases; unmatched junction nucleotides: 0.

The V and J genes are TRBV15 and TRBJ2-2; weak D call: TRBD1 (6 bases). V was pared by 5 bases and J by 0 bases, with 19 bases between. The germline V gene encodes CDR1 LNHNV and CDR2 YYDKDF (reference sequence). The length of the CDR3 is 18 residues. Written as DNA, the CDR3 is TGTGCCACCAGCGACATACAGGGACGTTCCTCGAACACCGGGGAGCTGTTTTTT. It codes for CATSDIQGRSSNTGELFF.

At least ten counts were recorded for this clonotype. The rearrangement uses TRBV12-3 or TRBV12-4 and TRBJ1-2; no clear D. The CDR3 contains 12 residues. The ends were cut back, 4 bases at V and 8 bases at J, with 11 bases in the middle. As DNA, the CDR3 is TGTGCCAGCAGTTCCCCACCGGGGGGCTACACCTTC. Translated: CASSSPPGGYTF.

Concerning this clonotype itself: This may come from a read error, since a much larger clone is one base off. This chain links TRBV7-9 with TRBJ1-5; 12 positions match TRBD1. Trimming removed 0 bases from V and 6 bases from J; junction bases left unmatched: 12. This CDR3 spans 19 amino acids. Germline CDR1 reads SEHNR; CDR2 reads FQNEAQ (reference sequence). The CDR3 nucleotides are TGTGCCAGCAGCTTAGCGCCGGGACAGGGGGCGCGGGGCAGTCAGCCCCAGCATTTT. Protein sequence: CASSLAPGQGARGSQPQHF.

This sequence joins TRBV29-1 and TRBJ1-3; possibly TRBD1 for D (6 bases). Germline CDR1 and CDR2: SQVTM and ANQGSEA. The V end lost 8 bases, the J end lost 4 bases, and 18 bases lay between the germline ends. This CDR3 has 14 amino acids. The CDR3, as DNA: TGCAGCTTTTCCGCAGGGGTCCCCGGAAACACCATATATTTT. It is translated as CSFSAGVPGNTIYF.

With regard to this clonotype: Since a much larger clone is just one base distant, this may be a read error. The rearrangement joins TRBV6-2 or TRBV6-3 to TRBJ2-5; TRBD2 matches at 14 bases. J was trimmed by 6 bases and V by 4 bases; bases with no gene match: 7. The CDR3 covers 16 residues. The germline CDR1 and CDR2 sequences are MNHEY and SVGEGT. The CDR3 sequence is CASSCPGTSGSKTQYF. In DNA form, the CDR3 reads TGTGCCAGCAGTTGCCCCGGGACTAGCGGGAGCAAGACCCAGTACTTC.

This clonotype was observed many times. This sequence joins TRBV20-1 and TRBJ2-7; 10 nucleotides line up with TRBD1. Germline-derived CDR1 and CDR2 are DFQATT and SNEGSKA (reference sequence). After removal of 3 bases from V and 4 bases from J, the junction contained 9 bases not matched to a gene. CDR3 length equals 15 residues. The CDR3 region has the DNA TGCAGTGCTAGTAAGACAGGGGGCGCGGAGTACGAGCAGTACTTC. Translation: CSASKTGGAEYEQYF.

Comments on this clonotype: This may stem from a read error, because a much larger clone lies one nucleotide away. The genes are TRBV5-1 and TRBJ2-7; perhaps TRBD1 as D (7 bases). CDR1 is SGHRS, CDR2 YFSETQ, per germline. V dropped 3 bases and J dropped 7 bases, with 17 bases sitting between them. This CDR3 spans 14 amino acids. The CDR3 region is CASSSGGQQNEQYF. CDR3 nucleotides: TGCGCCAGCAGCTCCGGGGGACAGCAAAATGAGCAGTACTTC.

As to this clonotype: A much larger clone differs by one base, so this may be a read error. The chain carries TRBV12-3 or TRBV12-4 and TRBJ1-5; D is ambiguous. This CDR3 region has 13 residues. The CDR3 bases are TGTGCCGGCAGTTTAGAGAGCGATCAGCCCCAGCATTTT. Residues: CAGSLESDQPQHF.

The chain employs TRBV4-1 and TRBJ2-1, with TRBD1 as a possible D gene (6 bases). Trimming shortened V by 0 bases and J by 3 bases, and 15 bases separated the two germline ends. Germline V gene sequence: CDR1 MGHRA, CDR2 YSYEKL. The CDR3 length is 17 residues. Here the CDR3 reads CASSQESSTGFYNEQFF. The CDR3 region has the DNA TGCGCCAGCAGCCAAGAGAGTTCGACAGGCTTCTACAATGAGCAGTTCTTC.

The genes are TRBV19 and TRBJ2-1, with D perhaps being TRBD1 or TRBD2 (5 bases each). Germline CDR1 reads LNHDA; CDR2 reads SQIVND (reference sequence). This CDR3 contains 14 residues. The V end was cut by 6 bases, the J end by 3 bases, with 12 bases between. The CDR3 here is CASSLRDHYNEQFF. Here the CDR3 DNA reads TGTGCCAGTAGCCTCCGGGACCACTACAATGAGCAGTTCTTC.

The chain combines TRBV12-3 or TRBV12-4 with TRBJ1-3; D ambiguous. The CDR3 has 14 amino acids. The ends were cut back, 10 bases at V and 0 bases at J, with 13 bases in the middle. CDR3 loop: CATRRHSSGNTIYF. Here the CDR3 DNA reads TGTGCCACCAGGCGGCACAGCTCTGGAAACACCATATATTTT.

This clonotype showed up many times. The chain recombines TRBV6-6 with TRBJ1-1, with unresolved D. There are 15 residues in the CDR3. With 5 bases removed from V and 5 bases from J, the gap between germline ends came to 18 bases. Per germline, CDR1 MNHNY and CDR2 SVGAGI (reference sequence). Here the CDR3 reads CASSLKPQTGTEAFF. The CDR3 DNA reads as TGTGCCAGCAGTCTCAAGCCCCAAACGGGGACTGAAGCTTTCTTT.

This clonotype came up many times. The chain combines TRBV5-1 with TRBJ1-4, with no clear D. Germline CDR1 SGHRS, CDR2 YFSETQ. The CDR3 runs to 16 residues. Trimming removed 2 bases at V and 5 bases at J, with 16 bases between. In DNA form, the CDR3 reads TGCGCCAGCAGCTTTGTACGACGAGGTGGGAATGAAAAACTGTTTTTT. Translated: CASSFVRRGGNEKLFF.

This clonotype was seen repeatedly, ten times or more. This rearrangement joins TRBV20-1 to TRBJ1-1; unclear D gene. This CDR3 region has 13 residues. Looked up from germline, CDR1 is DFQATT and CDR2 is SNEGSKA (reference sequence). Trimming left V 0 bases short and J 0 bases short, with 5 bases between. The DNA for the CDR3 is TGCAGTGCTAGAGATCTCATGAACACTGAAGCTTTCTTT. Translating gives CSARDLMNTEAFF.

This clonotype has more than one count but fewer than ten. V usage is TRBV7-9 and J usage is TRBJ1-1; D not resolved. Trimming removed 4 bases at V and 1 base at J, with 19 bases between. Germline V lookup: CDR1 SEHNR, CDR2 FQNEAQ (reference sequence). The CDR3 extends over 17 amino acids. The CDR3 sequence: CASSSFLGPTQNTEAFF. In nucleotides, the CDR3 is TGTGCCAGCAGCTCCTTCCTGGGCCCGACCCAGAACACTGAAGCTTTCTTT.

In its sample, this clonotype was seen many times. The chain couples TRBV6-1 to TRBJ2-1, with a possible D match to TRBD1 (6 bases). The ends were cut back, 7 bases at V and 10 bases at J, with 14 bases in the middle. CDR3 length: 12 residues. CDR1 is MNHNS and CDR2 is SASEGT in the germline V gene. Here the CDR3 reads CASNSDSYEQFF. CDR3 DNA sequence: TGTGCCAGCAATTCGGACAGTTACGAGCAGTTCTTC.

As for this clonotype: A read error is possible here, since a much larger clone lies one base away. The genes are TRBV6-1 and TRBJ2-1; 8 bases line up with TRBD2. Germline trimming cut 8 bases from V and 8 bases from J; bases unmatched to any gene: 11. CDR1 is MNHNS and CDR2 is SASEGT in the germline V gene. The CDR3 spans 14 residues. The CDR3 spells CASLAGGVKDEQFF. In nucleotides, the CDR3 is TGTGCCAGCCTGGCGGGGGGCGTTAAGGATGAGCAGTTCTTC.

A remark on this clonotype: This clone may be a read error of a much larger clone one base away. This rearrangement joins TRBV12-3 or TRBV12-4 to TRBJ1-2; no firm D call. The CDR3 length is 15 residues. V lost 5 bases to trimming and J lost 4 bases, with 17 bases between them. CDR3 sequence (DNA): TGTGCCAGCAGTCCTCTGGGCCTTGGGAGCTATGGCTACACCTTC. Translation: CASSPLGLGSYGYTF.

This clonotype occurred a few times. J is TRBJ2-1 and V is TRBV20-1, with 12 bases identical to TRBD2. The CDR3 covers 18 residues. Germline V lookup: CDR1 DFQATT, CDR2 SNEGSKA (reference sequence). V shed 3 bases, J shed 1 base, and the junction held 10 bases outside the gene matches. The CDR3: CSASSSSGRAISYNEQFF. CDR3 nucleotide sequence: TGCAGTGCTAGTTCATCTAGCGGGAGGGCTATATCCTACAATGAGCAGTTCTTC.

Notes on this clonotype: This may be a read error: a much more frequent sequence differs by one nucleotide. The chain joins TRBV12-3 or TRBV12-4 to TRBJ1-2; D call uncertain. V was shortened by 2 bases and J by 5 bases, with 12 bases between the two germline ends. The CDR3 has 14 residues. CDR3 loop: CASSLPLGSYGYTF. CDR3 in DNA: TGTGCCAGCAGTTTACCGCTGGGGAGTTATGGCTACACCTTC.

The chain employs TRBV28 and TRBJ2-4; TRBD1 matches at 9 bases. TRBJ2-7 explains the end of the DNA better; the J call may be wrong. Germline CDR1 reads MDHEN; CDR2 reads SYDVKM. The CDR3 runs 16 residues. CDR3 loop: CASSYTGTGYVYEQYF. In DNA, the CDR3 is TGTGCCAGCAGTTATACCGGGACAGGGTATGTCTACGAGCAGTACTTC.

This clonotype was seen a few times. CDR3 loop: CSARGQGRSSEQYF. As DNA, the CDR3 is TGCAGTGCTAGGGGACAGGGGAGAAGTAGTGAGCAGTACTTC. V usage is TRBV20-1 and J usage is TRBJ2-5, with 10 bases that match TRBD1. Germline assignment: CDR1 DFQATT and CDR2 SNEGSKA (reference sequence). The V segment lost 3 bases and the J segment 11 bases; nucleotides outside the gene matches: 12. This CDR3 has 14 residues.

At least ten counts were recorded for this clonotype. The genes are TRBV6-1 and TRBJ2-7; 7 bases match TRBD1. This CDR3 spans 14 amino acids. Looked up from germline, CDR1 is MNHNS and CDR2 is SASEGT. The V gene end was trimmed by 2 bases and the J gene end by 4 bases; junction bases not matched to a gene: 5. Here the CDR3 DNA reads TGTGCCAGCAGTGAATCACAGGGGTGGTACGAGCAGTACTTC. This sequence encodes CASSESQGWYEQYF.

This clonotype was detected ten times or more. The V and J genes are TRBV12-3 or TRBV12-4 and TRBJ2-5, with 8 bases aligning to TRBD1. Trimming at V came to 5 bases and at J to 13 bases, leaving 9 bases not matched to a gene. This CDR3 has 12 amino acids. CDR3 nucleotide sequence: TGTGCCAGCAGTCCCTCTGGACAGGGCATGTACTTC. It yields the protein CASSPSGQGMYF.

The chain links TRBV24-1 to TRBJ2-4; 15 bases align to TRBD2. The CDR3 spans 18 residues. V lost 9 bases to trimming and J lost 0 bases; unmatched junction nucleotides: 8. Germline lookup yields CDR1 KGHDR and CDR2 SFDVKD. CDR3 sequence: CATVRTSGGVGAKNIQYF. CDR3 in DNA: TGTGCCACCGTCAGGACTAGCGGGGGGGTTGGAGCCAAAAACATTCAGTACTTC.

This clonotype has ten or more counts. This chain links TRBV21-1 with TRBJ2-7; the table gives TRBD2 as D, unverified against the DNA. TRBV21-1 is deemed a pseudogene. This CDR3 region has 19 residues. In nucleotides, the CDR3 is TGTGCCAGACAACCCCTAGCGGGGGCTGGGGAGGGCCTAACCTACGAGCAGTACTTC. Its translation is CARQPLAGAGEGLTYEQYF.

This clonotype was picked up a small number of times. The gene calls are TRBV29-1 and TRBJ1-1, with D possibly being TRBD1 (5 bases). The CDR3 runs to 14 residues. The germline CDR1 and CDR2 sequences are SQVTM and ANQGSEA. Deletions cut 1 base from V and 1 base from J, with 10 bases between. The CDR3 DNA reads TGCAGCGTTGAAGTTGGGGGATGGAACACTGAAGCTTTCTTT. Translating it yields CSVEVGGWNTEAFF.

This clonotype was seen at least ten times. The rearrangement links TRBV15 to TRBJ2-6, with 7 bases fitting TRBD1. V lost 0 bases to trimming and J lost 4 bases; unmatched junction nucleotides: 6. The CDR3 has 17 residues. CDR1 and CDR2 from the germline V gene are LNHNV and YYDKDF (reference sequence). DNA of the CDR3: TGTGCCACCAGCAGAGATGGCACAGGGGCCGGGGCCAACGTCCTGACTTTC. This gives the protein CATSRDGTGAGANVLTF.

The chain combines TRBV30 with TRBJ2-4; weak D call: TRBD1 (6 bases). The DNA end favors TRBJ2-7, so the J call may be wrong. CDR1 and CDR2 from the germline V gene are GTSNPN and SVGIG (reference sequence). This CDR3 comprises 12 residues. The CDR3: CAWLQGSYEQYF. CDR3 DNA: TGTGCCTGGTTACAGGGTTCCTACGAGCAGTACTTC.

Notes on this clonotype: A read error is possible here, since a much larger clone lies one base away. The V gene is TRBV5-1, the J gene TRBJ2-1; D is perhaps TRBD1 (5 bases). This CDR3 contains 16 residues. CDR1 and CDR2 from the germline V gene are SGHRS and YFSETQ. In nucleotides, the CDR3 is TGCACCAGCATGGGGCCAGGGAAGAGCTCCTACAATGAGCAGTTCTTC. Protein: CTSMGPGKSSYNEQFF.